This T cell receptor (beta chain) appears in the sequencing data of a study of cytomegalovirus exposure and HLA in healthy donors. General study findings and limits: TCR beta V- and J-gene trimming was later associated with a missense DCLRE1C variant. The authors confirmed in vitro that three CMV-associated chains were specific for CMV antigens. Presence/absence analyses assumed roughly uniform sequencing depth across donors, which may not hold. With further analysis later on, most CMV-associated TCR beta chains appeared HLA-restricted.

The PCR employed 60 Vbeta primers together with 13 Jbeta primers. Only in-frame clones appear in the TCRdb table, and some are missing; sequencing was by immunoSEQ multiplex PCR. The sample shows around 130,000 clones, less than 75% of them seen only once. Turning to this clone: The antigen is not known.

This CDR3 comprises 16 residues. J gave up 9 bases and V 4 bases, and 13 bases lay outside the gene matches. The germline V gene has CDR1 SGHTA and CDR2 FQGNSA. The sequence was collected from a woman aged 40 to 50 in good health and CMV-seropositive. The material sequenced was PBMCs. The rearrangement links TRBV7-2 to TRBJ2-1, with 9 bases lining up with TRBD2. CDR3 nucleotides: TGTGCCAGCAGCTCCCCAAGCGGGGGGCCGACCCTTGAGCAGTTCTTC. Its translation is CASSSPSGGPTLEQFF.